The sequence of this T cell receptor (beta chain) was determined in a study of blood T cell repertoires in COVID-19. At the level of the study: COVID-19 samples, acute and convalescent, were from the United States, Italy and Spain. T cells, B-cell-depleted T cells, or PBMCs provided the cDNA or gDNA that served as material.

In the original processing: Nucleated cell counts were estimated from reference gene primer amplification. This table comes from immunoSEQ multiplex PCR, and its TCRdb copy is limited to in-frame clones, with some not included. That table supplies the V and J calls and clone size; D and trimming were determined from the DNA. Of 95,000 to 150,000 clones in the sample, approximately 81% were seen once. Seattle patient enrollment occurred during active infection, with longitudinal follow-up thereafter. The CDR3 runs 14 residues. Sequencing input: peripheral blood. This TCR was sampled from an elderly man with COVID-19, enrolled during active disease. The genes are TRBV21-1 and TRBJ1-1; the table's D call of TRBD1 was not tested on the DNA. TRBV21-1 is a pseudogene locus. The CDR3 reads CASSKRQGGTEAFF. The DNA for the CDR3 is TGTGCCAGCAGCAAGAGACAGGGCGGTACTGAAGCTTTCTTT.